The T cell receptor (beta chain) described here comes from a study of regulatory T cells in long-lasting Graves disease. Time point here: newly diagnosed GD, antithyroid drugs for less than 3 months. RNA extracted from PBMCs served as the sequencing template. Germline V CDR1 and CDR2: SGHRS, YFSETQ. CDR3 size: 12 residues. The V end lost 2 bases, the J end lost 4 bases, and 7 bases lay between the germline ends. Relying on iRepertoire HTBI primers and Arm-PCR of CDR3 regions, the team built TCR beta libraries. TCRdb ran MiXCR on the multiplex PCR reads and lists one entry per CDR3 protein. Of 350,000 to 550,000 distinct CDR3 sequences detected, approximately 15% appear once; the ten largest clones hold over 15%. In addition, the sample was reused for a study of T cells in Graves' hyperthyroidism and ophthalmopathy. As that report states: Uncontrolled infection, other autoimmune disease, pregnancy or lactation disqualified patients from enrolment. Stable hyperthyroidism was told apart from ophthalmopathy by a model built on 13 V-J features.

Material: peripheral blood mononuclear cells (PBMCs), obtained at new diagnosis, from a patient treated with antithyroid drugs. The gene calls are TRBV5-1 and TRBJ2-7; D may be TRBD2 (5 bases). This TCR was recovered from a woman aged 25 to 39 with Graves disease. The CDR3 spells CASSFTRYEQYF. CDR3 DNA: TGCGCCAGCAGCTTTACTAGATACGAGCAGTACTTC. Full variable domain (missing parts from reference TRBV5-1 and TRBJ2-7): KAGVTQTPRYLIKTRGQQVTLSCSPISGHRSVSWYQQTPGQGLQFLFEYFSETQRNKGNFPGRFSGRQFSNSRSEMNVSTLELGDSALYLCASSFTRYEQYFGPGTRLTVT.